Listed below are T cell receptor beta chains from one sample, sequenced in a study of siplizumab effects on memory and regulatory T cells. The assay was immunoSEQ multiplex PCR, and TCRdb's table has in-frame clones only and misses some. The data show around 110,000 clones, approximately 94% seen once. The specimen sequenced was non-Treg CD4+ T cells sorted from blood. The receptors come from a human donor in good health. Each CDR3 is given with its conserved first and last residue. A D gene is named only where the DNA matches it firmly. Expanded clones are given a class, and other clones once, few, many or no size at all.

TGCAGCGTTGCGGTTGGAGGTACAGATACGCAGTATTTT	CSVAVGGTDTQYF	NA	TRBV29-1	TRBJ2-3	NA
TGTGCCAGCACCGTCGACAGTTACAATGAGCAGTTCTTC	CASTVDSYNEQFF	NA	TRBV7-9	TRBJ2-1	NA
TGTGCCAGCAGCTGGGGACAGGGAGCCCCTGAAGCTTTCTTT	CASSWGQGAPEAFF	NA	TRBV7-8	TRBJ1-1	TRBD1
TGCGCCAGCAGCCCGGCGGGAGAACCAGGTGAGCAGTTCTTC	CASSPAGEPGEQFF	once	TRBV5-1	TRBJ2-1	TRBD2
TGTGCCAGCAGCTCTAGTGGCAGCGCGAACACCGGGGAGCTGTTTTTT	CASSSSGSANTGELFF	NA	TRBV7-2	TRBJ2-2	NA
TGCGCCAGCAGCTTGGAGGCAGGGGCCAAAATCTATGGCTACACCTTC	CASSLEAGAKIYGYTF	NA	TRBV5-1	TRBJ1-2	NA
TGTGCCAGCAGCTTGGCCAGGGGTAACTATGGCTACACCTTC	CASSLARGNYGYTF	NA	TRBV5-4	TRBJ1-2	NA
TGTGCCAGCAGCTTAGAGAACACCGGGGAGCTGTTTTTT	CASSLENTGELFF	NA	TRBV11-3	TRBJ2-2	NA
TGTGCCAGCACCTCAGGTCGGTCTTCCAATCAGCCCCAGCATTTT	CASTSGRSSNQPQHF	NA	TRBV6-6	TRBJ1-5	NA
TGCGCCAGCAGCTGGACTAGAAACAATGAGCAGTTCTTC	CASSWTRNNEQFF	NA	TRBV4-1	TRBJ2-1	TRBD2
TGTGCCAGCAGTTCCTGGGCCGGGTCTGGGGAGCTGTTTTTT	CASSSWAGSGELFF	NA	TRBV6-5	TRBJ2-2	NA
TGCAGCGTTGAAGATCGGGCGGTAGCGCGCGAGCAGTACTTC	CSVEDRAVAREQYF	NA	TRBV29-1	TRBJ2-7	NA
TGTGCCAGCAGCCAGAGGACAGGTATTGGCACTGAAGCTTTCTTT	CASSQRTGIGTEAFF	NA	TRBV14	TRBJ1-1	TRBD1
TGCGCCAGCAGCTTGGGGGGCGGAGGATACAATGAGCAGTTCTTC	CASSLGGGGYNEQFF	once	TRBV5-1	TRBJ2-1	NA
TGTGCCAGTAGTCCCGATCCGTGGGGCTACACCTTC	CASSPDPWGYTF	NA	TRBV19	TRBJ1-2	NA
TGCGCCAGCAGCGAACCCACCCGGGGACCTATAGGCGGCTACACCTTC	CASSEPTRGPIGGYTF	NA	TRBV5-1	TRBJ1-2	NA
TGTGCCAGCAGACTCAGGGGGAACACTGAAGCTTTCTTT	CASRLRGNTEAFF	once	TRBV6-5	TRBJ1-1	NA
TGTGCCAGCAGTGAATCGGCCGAAAAACTGTTTTTT	CASSESAEKLFF	NA	TRBV2	TRBJ1-4	NA
TGTGCCAGCAGTCTCACTGGTATAGCCAAAAACATTCAGTACTTC	CASSLTGIAKNIQYF	NA	TRBV6-5	TRBJ2-4	NA
TGTGCCAGCAGCTTCCACGGAAACACCATATATTTT	CASSFHGNTIYF	NA	TRBV7-9	TRBJ1-3	NA
TGTGCCATCATGCGTAACAGGGACTCCTACGAGCAGTACTTC	CAIMRNRDSYEQYF	NA	TRBV10-3	TRBJ2-7	NA
TGTGCCAGCACTTGGACAGCGATAAATCAGCCCCAGCATTTT	CASTWTAINQPQHF	NA	TRBV6-1	TRBJ1-5	NA
TGTGCCTGCTCCCATGGGAAAGCTAGCACAGATACGCAGTATTTT	CACSHGKASTDTQYF	NA	TRBV30	TRBJ2-3	NA
TGTGCCAGCACTTTAGGTAGACTAGCGGGATCACATGAGCAGTTCTTC	CASTLGRLAGSHEQFF	NA	TRBV11-2	TRBJ2-1	TRBD2
TGTGCCAGCAGCGCTTCAGCCCCTGGAGCCAACGTCCTGACTTTC	CASSASAPGANVLTF	NA	TRBV7-9	TRBJ2-6	NA
TGTGCCAGCAGCGTAGGGCACGCCTACGAGCAGTACTTC	CASSVGHAYEQYF	once	TRBV9	TRBJ2-7	NA
TGCAGCGCCGGGACTAGCGGGAGTAGGTCCTACAATGAGCAGTTCTTC	CSAGTSGSRSYNEQFF	NA	TRBV29-1	TRBJ2-1	TRBD2
TGTGCCAGCAGCCCGGGAATATTAGGCTACACCTTC	CASSPGILGYTF	NA	TRBV5-6	TRBJ1-2	NA
TGCGCCAGCAGCTCAATGACCTACGAGCAGTACTTC	CASSSMTYEQYF	NA	TRBV5-1	TRBJ2-7	NA
TGTGCCAGCAGCTTTGCGGGAGCCCGGTACGAGCAGTACTTC	CASSFAGARYEQYF	NA	TRBV5-4	TRBJ2-7	TRBD2
TGTGCCAGCAGCAATTCAGGGGACATTCAGTACTTC	CASSNSGDIQYF	once	TRBV6-6	TRBJ2-4	NA
TGTGCCAGCTCACCAATCCCAGGGGGCTATGGCAATCAGCCCCAGCATTTT	CASSPIPGGYGNQPQHF	NA	TRBV18	TRBJ1-5	TRBD1
TGTGCCACCAGCAGTCGCCCTGGGACAGGGAGGGCTTTCTTT	CATSSRPGTGRAFF	NA	TRBV15	TRBJ1-1	TRBD1
TGCGCCAGCACTAGCACAGATACGCAGTATTTT	CASTSTDTQYF	NA	TRBV5-1	TRBJ2-3	NA
TGTGCCAGCTCACCCAGGGGCCAGGGGGCTGAAGCTTTCTTT	CASSPRGQGAEAFF	NA	TRBV18	TRBJ1-1	TRBD1
TGCGCCAGTACTTTCCAGGGTGGGAATGAGCAGTTCTTC	CASTFQGGNEQFF	NA	TRBV5-1	TRBJ2-1	NA
TGTGCCAGCAGTTTATCAGTAGCGAGTACCTACAATGAGCAGTTCTTC	CASSLSVASTYNEQFF	NA	TRBV27	TRBJ2-1	NA
TGTGCCACCAGCAGAGATCGTGCAACTAATGAAAAACTGTTTTTT	CATSRDRATNEKLFF	NA	TRBV15	TRBJ1-4	NA
TGTGCCAGCAGCCCGGGACAGGCAACTAATGAAAAACTGTTTTTT	CASSPGQATNEKLFF	NA	TRBV28	TRBJ1-4	TRBD1
TGCGCCAGCAGCGCCTACCCTAGTGCGGGGGCAGGTCAGCCCCAGCATTTT	CASSAYPSAGAGQPQHF	NA	TRBV5-1	TRBJ1-5	NA
TGTGCCAGCAGCGCCGGGGGGGGCAATCAGCCCCAGCATTTT	CASSAGGGNQPQHF	NA	TRBV7-9	TRBJ1-5	NA
TGTGCCAGCAGTGAACCGGACAGGGGACGGGAGACCCAGTACTTC	CASSEPDRGRETQYF	NA	TRBV6-1	TRBJ2-5	TRBD1
TGTGCCAGCAGTGGATCGAACGGGGGTCGGGAGACCCAGTACTTC	CASSGSNGGRETQYF	NA	TRBV2	TRBJ2-5	NA
TGTGCCAGCAGCCCGACAGGGGGGCATCAGCCCCAGCATTTT	CASSPTGGHQPQHF	NA	TRBV5-6	TRBJ1-5	TRBD1
TGCAGCGTGCAATCAGGCTCGGGGAAGAACACCGGGGAGCTGTTTTTT	CSVQSGSGKNTGELFF	NA	TRBV29-1	TRBJ2-2	NA
TGTGCCAGCTCACCAAACCCCGGGACTAGCGGGAGGGCCTACGAGCAGTACTTC	CASSPNPGTSGRAYEQYF	NA	TRBV18	TRBJ2-7	TRBD2
TGTGCCAGCTCCAAATTAAACGGGGAAAAAGAGACCCAGTACTTC	CASSKLNGEKETQYF	NA	TRBV18	TRBJ2-5	NA
TGTGCCAGCAGTCGCTTCGACAGGGGGACCACCGGGGAGCTGTTTTTT	CASSRFDRGTTGELFF	NA	TRBV5-6	TRBJ2-2	TRBD1
TGTGCCAGCAGCCAGTTTAATTTAGCGGGAGGGCCCCACAATGAGCAGTTCTTC	CASSQFNLAGGPHNEQFF	NA	TRBV16	TRBJ2-1	TRBD2
TGCAGCGTTGAAAGGACCACAGATACGCAGTATTTT	CSVERTTDTQYF	NA	TRBV29-1	TRBJ2-3	NA
TGTGCCAGCAGCCAAGGTCTGGGACTAGCGGGAGAGCAGTTCTTC	CASSQGLGLAGEQFF	once	TRBV4-2	TRBJ2-1	TRBD2
TGTGCCAGCACTACCGGTCGGGGTTGGAACACTGAAGCTTTCTTT	CASTTGRGWNTEAFF	once	TRBV5-8	TRBJ1-1	NA
TGTGCCAGCTCACCCGACAGGACTCGGTCGGCCCTTCGCTCCTACAATGAGCAGTTCTTC	CASSPDRTRSALRSYNEQFF	NA	TRBV18	TRBJ2-1	NA